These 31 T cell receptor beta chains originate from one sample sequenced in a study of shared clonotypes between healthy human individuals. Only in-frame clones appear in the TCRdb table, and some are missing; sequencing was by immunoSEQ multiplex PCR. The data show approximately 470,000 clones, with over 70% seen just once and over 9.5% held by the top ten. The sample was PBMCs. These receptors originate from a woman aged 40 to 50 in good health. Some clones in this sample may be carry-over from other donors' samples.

The CDR3 nucleotides are TGTGCCAGCGAGACAGGGGCTGGGGCCAACGTCCTGACTTTC. Protein product: CASETGAGANVLTF. The gene calls are TRBV28 and TRBJ2-6, with 8 positions matching TRBD1. Germline CDR1 MDHEN, CDR2 SYDVKM. V gave up 8 bases and J gave up 2 bases; unmatched junction bases: 2. The CDR3 sequence is 14 residues long.

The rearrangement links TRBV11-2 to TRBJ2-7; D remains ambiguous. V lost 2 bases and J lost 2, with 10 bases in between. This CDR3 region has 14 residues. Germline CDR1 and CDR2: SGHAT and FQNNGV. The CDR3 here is CASSLIKVAYEQYF. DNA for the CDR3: TGTGCCAGCAGCTTAATCAAGGTTGCCTACGAGCAGTACTTC.

As DNA, the CDR3 is TGTGCCAGCAGCCCGAAAGGTCAACGGGGACCCTTCGTTGGCTACACCTTC. It yields the protein CASSPKGQRGPFVGYTF. The V and J genes are TRBV7-2 and TRBJ1-2, with a possible D match to TRBD1 (5 bases). The CDR3 contains 17 residues. The germline V and J ends were trimmed by 5 bases and 7 bases, with 26 bases remaining between them. The V gene's germline CDR1 is SGHTA and CDR2 FQGNSA.

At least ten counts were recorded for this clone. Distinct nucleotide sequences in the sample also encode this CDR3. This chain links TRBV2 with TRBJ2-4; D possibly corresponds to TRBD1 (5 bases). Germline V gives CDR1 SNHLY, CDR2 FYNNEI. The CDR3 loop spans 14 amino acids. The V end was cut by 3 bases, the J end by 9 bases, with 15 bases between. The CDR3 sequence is CASSDRWEGVIQYF. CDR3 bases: TGTGCCAGCAGTGATCGGTGGGAAGGGGTCATTCAGTACTTC.

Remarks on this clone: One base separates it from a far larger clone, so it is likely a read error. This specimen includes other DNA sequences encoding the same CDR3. In DNA, the CDR3 is TGTGCCACCAGCAGATTCTCATTCTCTGGGGCCAACGTACTGACTTTC. It encodes CATSRFSFSGANVLTF. The genes are TRBV15 and TRBJ2-6; tentatively, D is TRBD1 (5 bases). Per germline, CDR1 LNHNV and CDR2 YYDKDF (reference sequence). This CDR3 contains 16 residues.

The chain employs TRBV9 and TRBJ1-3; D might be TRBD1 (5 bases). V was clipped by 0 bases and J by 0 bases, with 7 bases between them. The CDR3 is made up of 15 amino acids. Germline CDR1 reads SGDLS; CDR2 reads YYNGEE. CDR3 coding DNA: TGTGCCAGCAGCGTAGACAGGCCCTCTGGAAACACCATATATTTT. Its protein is CASSVDRPSGNTIYF.

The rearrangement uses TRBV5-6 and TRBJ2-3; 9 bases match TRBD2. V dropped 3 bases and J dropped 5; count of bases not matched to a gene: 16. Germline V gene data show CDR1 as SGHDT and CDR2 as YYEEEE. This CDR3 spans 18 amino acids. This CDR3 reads CASSYSSGTLGLQDTQYF. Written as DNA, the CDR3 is TGTGCCAGCAGCTACTCTAGCGGGACCCTGGGATTGCAAGATACGCAGTATTTT. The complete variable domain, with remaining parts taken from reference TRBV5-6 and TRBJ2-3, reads DAGVTQSPTHLIKTRGQQVTLRCSPKSGHDTVSWYQQALGQGPQFIFQYYEEEERQRGNFPDRFSGHQFPNYSSELNVNALLLGDSALYLCASSYSSGTLGLQDTQYFGPGTRLTVL.

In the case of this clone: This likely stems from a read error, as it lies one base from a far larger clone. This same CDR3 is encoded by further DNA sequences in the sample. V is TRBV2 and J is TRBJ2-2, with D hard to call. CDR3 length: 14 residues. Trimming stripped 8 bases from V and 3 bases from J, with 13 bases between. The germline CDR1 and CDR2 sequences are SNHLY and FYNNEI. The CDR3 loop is CASFLSRDTGELFF. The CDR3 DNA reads TGTGCCAGCTTCTTATCCCGGGACACCGGGGAGCTGTTTTTT.

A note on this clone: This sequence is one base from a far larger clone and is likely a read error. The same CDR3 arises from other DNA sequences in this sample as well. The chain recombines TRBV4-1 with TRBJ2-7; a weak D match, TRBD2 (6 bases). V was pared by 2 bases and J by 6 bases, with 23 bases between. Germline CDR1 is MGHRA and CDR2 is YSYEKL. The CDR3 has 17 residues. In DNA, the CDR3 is TGCGCCAGCAGCCAAAAACCACCCGGGACTGCCTCAGGCGAGCAGTACTTC. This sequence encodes CASSQKPPGTASGEQYF.

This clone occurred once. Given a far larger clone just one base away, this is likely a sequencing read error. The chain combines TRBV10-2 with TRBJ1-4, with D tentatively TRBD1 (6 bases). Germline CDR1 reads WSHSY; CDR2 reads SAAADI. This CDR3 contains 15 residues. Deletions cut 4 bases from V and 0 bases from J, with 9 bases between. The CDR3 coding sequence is TGCGCCAGCAGTGGAACAGGGACAACTAATGAAAAACTGTTTTTT. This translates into CASSGTGTTNEKLFF.

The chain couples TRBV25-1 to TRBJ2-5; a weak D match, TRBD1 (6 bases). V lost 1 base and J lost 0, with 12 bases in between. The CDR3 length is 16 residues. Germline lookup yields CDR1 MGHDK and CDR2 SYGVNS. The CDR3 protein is CASSELQGWYQETQYF. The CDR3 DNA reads TGTGCCAGCAGTGAATTACAGGGATGGTACCAAGAGACCCAGTACTTC.

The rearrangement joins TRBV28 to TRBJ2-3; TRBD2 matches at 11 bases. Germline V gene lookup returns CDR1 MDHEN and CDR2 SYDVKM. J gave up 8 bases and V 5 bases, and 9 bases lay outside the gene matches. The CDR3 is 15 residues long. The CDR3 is CASSRAGTSGGTQYF. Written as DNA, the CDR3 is TGTGCCAGCAGTCGAGCCGGGACTAGCGGTGGTACGCAGTATTTT.

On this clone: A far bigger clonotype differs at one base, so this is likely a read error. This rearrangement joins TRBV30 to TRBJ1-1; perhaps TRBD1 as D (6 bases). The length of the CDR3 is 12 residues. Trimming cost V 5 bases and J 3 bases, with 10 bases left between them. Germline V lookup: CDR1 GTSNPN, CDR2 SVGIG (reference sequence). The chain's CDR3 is CAWGPGDTEAFF. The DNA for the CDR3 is TGTGCCTGGGGCCCAGGGGACACTGAAGCTTTCTTT.

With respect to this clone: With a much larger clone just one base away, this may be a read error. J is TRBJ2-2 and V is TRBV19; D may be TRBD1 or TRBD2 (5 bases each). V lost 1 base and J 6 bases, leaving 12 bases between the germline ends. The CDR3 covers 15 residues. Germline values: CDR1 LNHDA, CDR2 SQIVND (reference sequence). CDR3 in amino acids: CASSIGGPSAGELFF. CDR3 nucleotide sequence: TGTGCCAGTAGTATAGGGGGACCCAGCGCCGGGGAGCTGTTTTTT. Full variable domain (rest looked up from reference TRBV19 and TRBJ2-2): DGGITQSPKYLFRKEGQNVTLSCEQNLNHDAMYWYRQDPGQGLRLIYYSQIVNDFQKGDIAEGYSVSREKKESFPLTVTSAQKNPTAFYLCASSIGGPSAGELFFGEGSRLTVL.

The CDR3: CASSPDRDGNEKLFF. CDR3 bases: TGTGCCAGCTCACCGGACCGGGATGGTAATGAAAAACTGTTTTTT. This chain links TRBV18 with TRBJ1-4; D is ambiguous. The length of the CDR3 is 15 residues. Germline values: CDR1 KGHSH, CDR2 LQKENI. The ends were cut back, 3 bases at V and 4 bases at J, with 12 bases in the middle.

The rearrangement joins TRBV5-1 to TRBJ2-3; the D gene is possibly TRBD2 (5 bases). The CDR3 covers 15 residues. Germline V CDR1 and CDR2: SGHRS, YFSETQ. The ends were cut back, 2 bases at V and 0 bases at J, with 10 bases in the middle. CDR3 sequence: CASSFGAVSTDTQYF. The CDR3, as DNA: TGCGCCAGCAGCTTTGGAGCGGTGAGCACAGATACGCAGTATTTT.

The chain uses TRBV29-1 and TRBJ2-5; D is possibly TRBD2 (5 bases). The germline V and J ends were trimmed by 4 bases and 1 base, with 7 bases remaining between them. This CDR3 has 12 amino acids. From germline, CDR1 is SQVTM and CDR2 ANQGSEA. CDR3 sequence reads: CSVGRGQETQYF. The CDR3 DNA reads TGCAGCGTTGGTCGGGGCCAAGAGACCCAGTACTTC.

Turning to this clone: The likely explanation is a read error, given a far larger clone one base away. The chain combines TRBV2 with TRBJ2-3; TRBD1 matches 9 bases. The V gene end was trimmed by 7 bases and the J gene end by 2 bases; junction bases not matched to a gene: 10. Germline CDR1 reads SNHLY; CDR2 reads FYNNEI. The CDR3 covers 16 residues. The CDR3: CASKRDRETPTDTQYF. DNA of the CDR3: TGTGCCAGCAAAAGGGACAGGGAAACTCCCACAGATACGCAGTATTTT.

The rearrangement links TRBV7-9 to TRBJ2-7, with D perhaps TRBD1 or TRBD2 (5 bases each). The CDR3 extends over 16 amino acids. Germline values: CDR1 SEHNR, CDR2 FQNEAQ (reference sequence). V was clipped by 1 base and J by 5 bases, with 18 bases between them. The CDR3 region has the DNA TGTGCCAGCAGCTTAGTCGGGACCAATGAAGGTCACGAGCAGTACTTC. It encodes CASSLVGTNEGHEQYF.

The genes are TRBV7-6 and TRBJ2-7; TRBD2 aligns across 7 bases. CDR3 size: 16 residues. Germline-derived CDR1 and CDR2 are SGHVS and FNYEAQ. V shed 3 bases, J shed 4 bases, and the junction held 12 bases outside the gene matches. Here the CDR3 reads CASSFGGSGDLYEQYF. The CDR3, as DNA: TGTGCCAGCAGCTTCGGCGGGAGTGGGGACCTATACGAGCAGTACTTC.

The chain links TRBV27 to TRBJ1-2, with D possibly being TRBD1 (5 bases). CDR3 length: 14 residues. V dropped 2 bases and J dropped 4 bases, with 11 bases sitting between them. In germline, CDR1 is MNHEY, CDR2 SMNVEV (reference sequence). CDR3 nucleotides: TGTGCCAGCAGTTTACAGGGAGTCGGCTATGGCTACACCTTC. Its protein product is CASSLQGVGYGYTF.

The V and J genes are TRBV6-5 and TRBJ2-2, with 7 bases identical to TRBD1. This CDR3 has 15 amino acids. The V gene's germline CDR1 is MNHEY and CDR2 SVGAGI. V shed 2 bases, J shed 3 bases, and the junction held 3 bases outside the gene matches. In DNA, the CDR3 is TGTGCCAGCAGTTACCGGACAGGCTACACCGGGGAGCTGTTTTTT. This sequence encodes CASSYRTGYTGELFF.

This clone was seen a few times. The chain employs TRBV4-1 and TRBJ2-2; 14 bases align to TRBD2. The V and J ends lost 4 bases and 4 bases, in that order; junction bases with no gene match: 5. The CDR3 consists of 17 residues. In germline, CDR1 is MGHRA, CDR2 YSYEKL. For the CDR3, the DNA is TGCGCCAGCAGCCGCGGGACTAGCGGGAGTGGCACCGGGGAGCTGTTTTTT. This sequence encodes CASSRGTSGSGTGELFF.

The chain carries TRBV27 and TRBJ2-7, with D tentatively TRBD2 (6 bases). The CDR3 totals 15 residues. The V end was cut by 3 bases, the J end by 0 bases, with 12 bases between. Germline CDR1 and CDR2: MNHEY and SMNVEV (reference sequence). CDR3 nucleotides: TGTGCCAGCAGTTTGAGGGCTAGCGACTCCTACGAGCAGTACTTC. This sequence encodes CASSLRASDSYEQYF.

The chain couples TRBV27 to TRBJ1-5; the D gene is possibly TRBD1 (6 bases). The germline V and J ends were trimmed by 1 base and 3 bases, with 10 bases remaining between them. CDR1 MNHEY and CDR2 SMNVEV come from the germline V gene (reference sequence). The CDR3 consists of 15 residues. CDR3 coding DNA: TGTGCCAGCAGTTTATTTGGACAGACCAATCAGCCCCAGCATTTT. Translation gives CASSLFGQTNQPQHF.

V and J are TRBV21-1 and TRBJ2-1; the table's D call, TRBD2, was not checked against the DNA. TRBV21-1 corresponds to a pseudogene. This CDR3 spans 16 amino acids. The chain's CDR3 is CASSRGLAGRYNEQFF. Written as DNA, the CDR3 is TGTGCCAGCTCAAGGGGACTAGCGGGTAGGTACAATGAGCAGTTCTTC.

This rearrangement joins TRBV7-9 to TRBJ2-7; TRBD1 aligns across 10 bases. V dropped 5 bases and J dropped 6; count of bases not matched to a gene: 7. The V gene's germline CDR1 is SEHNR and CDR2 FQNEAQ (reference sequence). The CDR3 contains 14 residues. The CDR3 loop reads CASSQDRGIGEQYF. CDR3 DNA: TGTGCCAGCAGCCAGGACAGGGGGATCGGCGAGCAGTACTTC.

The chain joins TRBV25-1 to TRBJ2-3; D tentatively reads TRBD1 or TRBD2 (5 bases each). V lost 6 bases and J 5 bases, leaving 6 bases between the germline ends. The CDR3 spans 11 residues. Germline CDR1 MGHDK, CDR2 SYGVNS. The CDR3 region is CASRRGDTQYF. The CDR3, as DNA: TGTGCCAGCAGGAGGGGAGATACGCAGTATTTT.

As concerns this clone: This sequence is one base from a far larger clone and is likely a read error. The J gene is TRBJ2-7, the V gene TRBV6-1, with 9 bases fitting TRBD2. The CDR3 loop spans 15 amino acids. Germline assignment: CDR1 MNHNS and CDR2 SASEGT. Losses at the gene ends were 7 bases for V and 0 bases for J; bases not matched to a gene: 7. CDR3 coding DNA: TGTGCCAGCATGGTGACTAGCGGCTACTCCTACGAGCAGTACTTC. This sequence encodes CASMVTSGYSYEQYF.

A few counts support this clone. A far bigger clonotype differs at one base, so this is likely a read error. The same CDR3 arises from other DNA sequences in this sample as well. CDR3 sequence: CASSEGRSATNEKLFF. CDR3 nucleotides: TGCGCCAGCAGTGAGGGGCGAAGTGCAACTAATGAAAAACTGTTTTTT. The genes are TRBV2 and TRBJ1-4; the D gene is possibly TRBD1 (5 bases). The CDR3 has 16 residues. Germline V gene sequence: CDR1 SNHLY, CDR2 FYNNEI.

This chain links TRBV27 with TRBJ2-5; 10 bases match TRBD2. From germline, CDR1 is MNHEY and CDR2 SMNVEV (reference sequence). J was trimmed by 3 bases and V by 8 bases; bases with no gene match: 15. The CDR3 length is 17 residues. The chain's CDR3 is CASCRRLAGSLEETQYF. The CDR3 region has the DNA TGTGCCAGCTGTAGAAGACTAGCGGGTAGCCTGGAAGAGACCCAGTACTTC.